These T cell receptor beta chains were read from a single sample in a study of control samples from healthy donors and cancer patients. Only in-frame clones appear in the TCRdb table, and some are missing; sequencing was by immunoSEQ multiplex PCR. The sample has some 410,000 clones, around nine tenths seen once. Specimen: PBMCs. The receptors come from a man aged 35-49 years with head and neck cancer. The CDR3 runs from the conserved cysteine through the conserved F or W. The D gene is left open where the match is weak. Clone size is not always given. Where it is, it says once, few, many or a class for expanded clones.

NA	TRBD1	TRBV19	TRBJ1-2	TGTGCCAGTAGTCCTCGGGGACAGGACTATGGCTACACCTTC	CASSPRGQDYGYTF
NA	TRBD2	TRBV4-1	TRBJ2-1	TGCGCCAGCAGCCAGTTCCTAGCGGTCTCCTACAATGAGCAGTTCTTC	CASSQFLAVSYNEQFF
NA	NA	TRBV28	TRBJ1-5	TGTGCCAGCAGCTTAGAGGTACAGCCCCAGCATTTT	CASSLEVQPQHF
NA	NA	TRBV3-1/TRBV3-2	TRBJ1-1	TGTGCCAGCAGCCCTGAACTGAGCGGCACTGAAGCTTTCTTT	CASSPELSGTEAFF
NA	NA	TRBV5-1	TRBJ2-5	TGCGCCAGCAGCTTACTAGCCTCCCAAGAGACCCAGTACTTC	CASSLLASQETQYF
NA	TRBD1	TRBV28	TRBJ1-2	TGTGCCAGCAGTTTATTCACAGGGGGCTTGGGCTACACCTTC	CASSLFTGGLGYTF
NA	NA	TRBV4-1	TRBJ2-2	TGCGCCAGCAGCCATCACCGAATAGATAACCCGGAGCTGTTTTTT	CASSHHRIDNPELFF
NA	TRBD1	TRBV9	TRBJ2-7	TGTGCCAGCAGCGTTTCCCCTCGGGGACAGGGAACGGGCGAGCAGTACTTC	CASSVSPRGQGTGEQYF
NA	TRBD2	TRBV11-3	TRBJ2-3	TGTGCCAGCAGCCGCGGACTAGCGAGGGGGAGGGATACGCAGTATTTT	CASSRGLARGRDTQYF
NA	NA	TRBV30	TRBJ2-7	TGTGCCTGGAGTGAGGTGGGGGTCGAGCAGTACTTC	CAWSEVGVEQYF
NA	NA	TRBV6-2/TRBV6-3	TRBJ1-2	TGTGCCAGCAGTTCCCCCGGGCCAGCAACCTCCGGCTACACCTTC	CASSSPGPATSGYTF
NA	TRBD2	TRBV18	TRBJ2-1	TGTGCCAGCTCACCACCGCGGGAGTGGAACAATGAGCAGTTCTTC	CASSPPREWNNEQFF
NA	TRBD2	TRBV11-2	TRBJ2-7	TGTGCCAGCAGCTCCGGACTAGCGGGAGTATTCTACGAGCAGTACTTC	CASSSGLAGVFYEQYF
NA	NA	TRBV6-5	TRBJ2-3	TGTGCCAGCAGTTACTCCGAAGGGGATACGCAGTATTTT	CASSYSEGDTQYF
NA	TRBD1	TRBV27	TRBJ1-2	TGTGCCAGCAGGGGGACAGGCCCTATGAGGTACACCTTC	CASRGTGPMRYTF
NA	TRBD1	TRBV19	TRBJ2-7	TGTGCCAGTAGCACCGGGACAGGGGGCTCCTACGAGCAGTACTTC	CASSTGTGGSYEQYF
NA	TRBD2	TRBV9	TRBJ2-1	TGTGCCAGCAGCTCCAGCGGGAGTCTTGTAGATGAGCAGTTCTTC	CASSSSGSLVDEQFF
NA	NA	TRBV28	TRBJ2-1	TGTGCCAGCAGAGGATACAATGAGCAGTTCTTC	CASRGYNEQFF
few	NA	TRBV10-3	TRBJ1-1	TGTGCCATCAGTGAGGAGGGGCTCGGGAACACTGAAGCTTTCTTT	CAISEEGLGNTEAFF
NA	TRBD1	TRBV10-3	TRBJ2-7	TGTGCCATCAGTGGTTCAGGGGGCTACGAGCAGTACTTC	CAISGSGGYEQYF
NA	NA	TRBV4-3	TRBJ1-2	TGCGCCAGCAGCCACTATACACGTGAGGGCGGCTACACCTTC	CASSHYTREGGYTF
NA	TRBD1	TRBV3-1/TRBV3-2	TRBJ1-1	TGTGCCAGCAGCCAGCCAGGACAGGGGACAGGACAGTTCACTGAAGCTTTCTTT	CASSQPGQGTGQFTEAFF
few	NA	TRBV5-5	TRBJ1-4	TGTGCCAGCAAACGGACTGCAACTAATGAAAAACTGTTTTTT	CASKRTATNEKLFF
NA	TRBD2	TRBV5-6	TRBJ2-7	TGTGCCAGCAGCTTGAAAAGCGGGAGGGCCTACGAGCAGTACTTC	CASSLKSGRAYEQYF
NA	NA	TRBV6-5	TRBJ2-2	TGTGCCAGCAGCCAAACGCAGGGAGGCACCGGGGAGCTGTTTTTT	CASSQTQGGTGELFF
NA	TRBD1	TRBV18	TRBJ1-5	TGTGCCAGCTCACCACCAGGCGGGACAGGGACGGGCAATCAGCCCCAGCATTTT	CASSPPGGTGTGNQPQHF